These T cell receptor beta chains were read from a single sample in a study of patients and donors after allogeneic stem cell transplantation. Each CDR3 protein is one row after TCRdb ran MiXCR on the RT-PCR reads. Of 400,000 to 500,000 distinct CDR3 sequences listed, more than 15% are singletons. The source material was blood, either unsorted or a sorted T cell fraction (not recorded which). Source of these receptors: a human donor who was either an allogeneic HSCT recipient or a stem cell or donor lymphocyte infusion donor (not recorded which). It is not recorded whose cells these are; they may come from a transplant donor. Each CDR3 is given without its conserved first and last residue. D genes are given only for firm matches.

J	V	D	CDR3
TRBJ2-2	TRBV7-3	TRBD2	ASSLGLVGGTGELF
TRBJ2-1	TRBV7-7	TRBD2	ASSPSSGGHNEQF
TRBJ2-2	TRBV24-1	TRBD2	ATSDLGLENTGELF
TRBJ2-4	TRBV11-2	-	ASKVGPPKNIQY
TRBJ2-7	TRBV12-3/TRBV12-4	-	ASSLLVQQY
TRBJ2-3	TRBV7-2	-	ASSLYQAKTDTQY
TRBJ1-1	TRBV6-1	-	ASSAGKNTEAF
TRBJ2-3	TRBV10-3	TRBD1	AISETDRGTDTHY
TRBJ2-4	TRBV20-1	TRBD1	SALKGAQY
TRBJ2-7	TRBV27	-	ASSLLGAREQY
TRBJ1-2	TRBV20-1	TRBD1	SARDDRVNGYT
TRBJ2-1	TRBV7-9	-	ASSLALGGAQQF
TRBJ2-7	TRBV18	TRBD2	ASSPNGRTNYEQY
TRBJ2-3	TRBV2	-	ASRSWTALSDTQY
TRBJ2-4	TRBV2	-	ASRRGAKNIQY
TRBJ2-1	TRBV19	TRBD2	ASSIGWTSGRIYNEQF
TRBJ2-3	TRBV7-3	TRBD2	ASSSLAGRTDTQY
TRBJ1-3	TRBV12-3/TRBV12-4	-	ASTPLVGNTIY
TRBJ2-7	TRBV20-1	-	SAPKAYEQY
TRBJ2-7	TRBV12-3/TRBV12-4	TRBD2	ASSPSLAGNEQY
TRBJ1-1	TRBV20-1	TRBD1	SAISRDRGTEAF
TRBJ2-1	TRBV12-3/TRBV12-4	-	ASRFFGEKGNEQF
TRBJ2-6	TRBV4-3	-	ASSQDLVSGANVLT
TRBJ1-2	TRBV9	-	ASSVTGTPIGGYT
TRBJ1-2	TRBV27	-	ASRPTAINYGYT
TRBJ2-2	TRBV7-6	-	ASSFTVANTGELF
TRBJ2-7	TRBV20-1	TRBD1	GAGNGTGPYEQY
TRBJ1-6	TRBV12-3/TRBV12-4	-	ASSPDRLNSPLH
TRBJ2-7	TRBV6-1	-	ASRWSYEQY
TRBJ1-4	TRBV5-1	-	ASSSGRVNEKLF
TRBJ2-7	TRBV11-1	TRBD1	ASSSRAYRGNEQY
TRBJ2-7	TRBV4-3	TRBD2	ASSQDLIGGSLKIFYEQY
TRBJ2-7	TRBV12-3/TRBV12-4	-	ASSFELGYEQY
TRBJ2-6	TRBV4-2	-	ASSQEGGGANVLT
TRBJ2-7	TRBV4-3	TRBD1	ASSQTGAATSYEQY
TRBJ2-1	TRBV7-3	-	ASSCEVQNEQF
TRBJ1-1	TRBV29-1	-	SVVRQMNTEAF
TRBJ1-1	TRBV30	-	AWSVIWVRYTEAF
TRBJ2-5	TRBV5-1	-	ASSLGGTPIKETQY
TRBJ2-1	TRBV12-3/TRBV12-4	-	ASSLTRAHEQF
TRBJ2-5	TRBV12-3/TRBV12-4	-	ASSHRLKGETQY
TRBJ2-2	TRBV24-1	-	ATSVELPRAGELF
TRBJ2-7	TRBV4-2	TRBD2	ASSQGGGGPYEQY
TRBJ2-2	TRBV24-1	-	ATMWANTGELF
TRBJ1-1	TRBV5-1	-	ASSLEPGQPNTEAF
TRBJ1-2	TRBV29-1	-	SVEDLAGQHGYT
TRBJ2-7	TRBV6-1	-	ASRPRTSLDYEQY
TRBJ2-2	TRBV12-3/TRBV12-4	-	ASSYEEDTGELF
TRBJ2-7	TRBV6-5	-	ASSSSGEQY
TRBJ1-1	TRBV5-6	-	ASSLVGRTAGEAF
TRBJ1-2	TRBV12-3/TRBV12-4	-	ASSHGRQLYGYT
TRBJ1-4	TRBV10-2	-	ASSGRAPNEKLF
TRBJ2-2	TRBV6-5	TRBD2	ASSSPGGRV
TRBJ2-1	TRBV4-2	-	ASSQEKYNEQF
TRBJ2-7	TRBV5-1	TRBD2	ASSLAVAGGPGEQY